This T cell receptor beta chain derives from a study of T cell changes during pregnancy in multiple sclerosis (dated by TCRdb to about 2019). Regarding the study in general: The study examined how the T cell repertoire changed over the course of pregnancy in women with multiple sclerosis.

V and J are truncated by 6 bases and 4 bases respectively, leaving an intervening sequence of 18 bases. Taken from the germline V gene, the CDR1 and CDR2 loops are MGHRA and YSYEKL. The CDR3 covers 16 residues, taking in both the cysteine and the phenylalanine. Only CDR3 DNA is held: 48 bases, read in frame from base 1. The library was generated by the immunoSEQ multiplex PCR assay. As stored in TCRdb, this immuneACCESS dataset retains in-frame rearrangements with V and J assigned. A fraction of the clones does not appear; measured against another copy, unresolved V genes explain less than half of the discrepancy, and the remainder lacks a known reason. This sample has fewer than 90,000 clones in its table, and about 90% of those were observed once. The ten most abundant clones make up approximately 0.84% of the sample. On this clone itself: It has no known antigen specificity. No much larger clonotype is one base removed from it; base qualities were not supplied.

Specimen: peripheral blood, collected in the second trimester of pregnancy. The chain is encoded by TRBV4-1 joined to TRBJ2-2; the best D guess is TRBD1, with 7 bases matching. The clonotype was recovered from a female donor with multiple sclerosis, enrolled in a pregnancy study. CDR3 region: CASSHPRQGLTGELFF. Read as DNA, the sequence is TGCGCCAGCAGTCACCCGAGACAGGGACTCACCGGGGAGCTGTTTTTT.